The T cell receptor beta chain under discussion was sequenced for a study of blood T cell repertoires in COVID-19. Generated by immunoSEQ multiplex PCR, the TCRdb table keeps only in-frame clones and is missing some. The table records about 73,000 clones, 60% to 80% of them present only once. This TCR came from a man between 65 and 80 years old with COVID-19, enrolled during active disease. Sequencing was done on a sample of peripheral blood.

The CDR3 nucleotides are TGTGCCAGCAGCACGGGAGGGAGCGGGGGGTACGAGCAGTACTTC. Translated, it gives CASSTGGSGGYEQYF. The chain is built from TRBV5-8 and TRBJ2-7, with TRBD2 matching over 9 bases. CDR1 SGHTS and CDR2 YDEGEE come from the germline V gene. V lost 4 bases to trimming and J lost 4 bases; unmatched junction nucleotides: 9. This CDR3 has 15 residues.